The sequence of this T cell receptor (beta chain) was determined in a study of T cells after yellow fever vaccination. Study information: Fractions with few cells were prepared using SMART-Seq v4 Ultra Low Input.

Each CDR3 protein is one row after TCRdb ran MiXCR on the 5' RACE reads. The sample records some 350,000 distinct CDR3 sequences, roughly 12% being singletons. Trimming pared 6 bases from V and 0 bases from J, leaving 15 bases between. The CDR3 sequence is 15 residues long. This clonotype was counted a few times. Its antigen is unidentified. Overall study findings and caveats: Abundant clonotypes from the bulk population could have been carried over as contaminants into FACS-sorted repertoires. Booster samples showed a return of most primary-vaccination clones (roughly 95% CD4, around 85% CD8).

This sequence originates from a man aged 18 to 35 who received the YFV17D yellow fever vaccine. The chain links TRBV12-3 or TRBV12-4 to TRBJ2-7; no reliable D call. The starting material was PBMCs, obtained on the day of the first yellow fever vaccination. CDR3 residues: CASSRRPVGSYEQYF. For the CDR3, the DNA is TGTGCCAGCAGCCGTCGGCCAGTCGGCTCCTACGAGCAGTACTTC.